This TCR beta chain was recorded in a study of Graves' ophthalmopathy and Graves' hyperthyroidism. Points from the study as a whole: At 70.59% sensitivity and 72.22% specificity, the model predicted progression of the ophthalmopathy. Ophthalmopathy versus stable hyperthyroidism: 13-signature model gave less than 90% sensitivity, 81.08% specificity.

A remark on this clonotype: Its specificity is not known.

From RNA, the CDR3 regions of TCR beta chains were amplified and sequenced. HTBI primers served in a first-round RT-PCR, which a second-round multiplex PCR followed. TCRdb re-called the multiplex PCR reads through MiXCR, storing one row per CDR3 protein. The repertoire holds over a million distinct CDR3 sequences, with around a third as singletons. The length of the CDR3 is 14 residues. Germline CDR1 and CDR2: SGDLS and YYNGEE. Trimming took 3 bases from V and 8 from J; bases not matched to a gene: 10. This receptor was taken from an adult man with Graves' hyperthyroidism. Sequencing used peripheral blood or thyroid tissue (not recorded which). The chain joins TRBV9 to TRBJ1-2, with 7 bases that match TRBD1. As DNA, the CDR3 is TGTGCCAGCAGCGCCTACGAGGGGGCTGGCGGCTACACCTTC. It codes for CASSAYEGAGGYTF.